A selection of T cell receptor beta chains follows, all from one sample in a study of cytomegalovirus exposure and HLA in healthy donors. Sequenced by immunoSEQ multiplex PCR; TCRdb stores in-frame clones only, minus some. The repertoire holds 150,000 to 200,000 clones, with under 75% as singletons. The sequencing input was PBMCs. These TCRs come from a man in his forties in good health and CMV-seropositive. The CDR3 runs from the conserved cysteine through the conserved F or W. A D gene is named only where the DNA matches it firmly. The size entry is marked missing in some rows and otherwise reads once, few, many or a size class.

clone_size | j_call | d_call | v_call | cdr3_aa | cdr3_nt
NA | TRBJ2-2 | NA | TRBV5-4 | CASSLEQGGTGELFF | TGTGCCAGCAGCTTGGAACAGGGTGGCACCGGGGAGCTGTTTTTT
NA | TRBJ2-7 | TRBD1 | TRBV10-3 | CAISPGQGTAYYEQYF | TGTGCCATCAGCCCAGGACAGGGGACCGCATACTACGAGCAGTACTTC
NA | TRBJ2-4 | NA | TRBV7-2 | CASSFDSTKNIQYF | TGTGCCAGCAGCTTTGACTCGACCAAAAACATTCAGTACTTC
once | TRBJ1-4 | NA | TRBV29-1 | CSVQRAAGTNEKLFF | TGCAGCGTCCAACGGGCCGCGGGAACTAATGAAAAACTGTTTTTT
NA | TRBJ2-7 | NA | TRBV7-2 | CASSRTGPEQYF | TGTGCCAGCAGCAGAACAGGGCCCGAGCAGTACTTC
NA | TRBJ1-5 | TRBD1 | TRBV5-5 | CASSLEQGNQPQHF | TGTGCCAGCAGCTTGGAACAGGGGAATCAGCCCCAGCATTTT
NA | TRBJ1-1 | NA | TRBV7-9 | CSSSGEEAFF | TGTTCCAGCAGCGGGGAGGAAGCTTTCTTT
NA | TRBJ2-1 | TRBD2 | TRBV7-3 | CASSLGRGGSSYNEQFF | TGTGCCAGCAGCTTAGGACGGGGGGGAAGCTCCTACAATGAGCAGTTCTTC
NA | TRBJ2-5 | TRBD1 | TRBV7-2 | CASSSGGRETQYF | TGTGCCAGCAGCTCAGGGGGTAGGGAGACCCAGTACTTC
NA | TRBJ2-7 | NA | TRBV4-3 | CASSQDLETSRDF | TGCGCCAGCAGCCAAGATTTAGAGACCTCCAGGGACTTC
NA | TRBJ1-5 | TRBD1 | TRBV28 | CASSPTLRGLDQPQHF | TGTGCCAGCAGTCCGACCCTCAGGGGGCTCGATCAGCCCCAGCATTTT
NA | TRBJ2-7 | NA | TRBV29-1 | CSVAQGSSYEQYF | TGCAGCGTTGCCCAGGGGAGCTCCTACGAGCAGTACTTC
NA | TRBJ2-2 | NA | TRBV7-3 | CASSPGSGGIGELFF | TGTGCCAGCAGCCCCGGCAGCGGAGGGATCGGGGAGCTGTTTTTT
NA | TRBJ2-5 | TRBD1 | TRBV5-1 | CASSPGTEGGTQYF | TGCGCCAGCAGCCCTGGGACAGAAGGTGGGACCCAGTACTTC
NA | TRBJ1-2 | NA | TRBV21-1 | CASSIPANYGYTF | TGTGCCAGCAGCATCCCAGCTAACTATGGCTACACCTTC
once | TRBJ2-5 | TRBD1 | TRBV6-9 | CASSRSTGGSEETQYF | TGTGCCAGCAGTAGATCGACAGGGGGAAGCGAAGAGACCCAGTACTTC
once | TRBJ2-5 | TRBD2 | TRBV5-1 | CASSSPAGGETQYF | TGCGCCAGCAGCTCCCCGGCGGGGGGAGAGACCCAGTACTTC
NA | TRBJ2-7 | TRBD2 | TRBV5-6 | CASSLGTGGGEQYF | TGTGCCAGCAGCTTGGGAACGGGAGGGGGCGAGCAGTACTTC
NA | TRBJ1-3 | NA | TRBV6-5 | CASSYDTESGNTIYF | TGTGCCAGCAGTTACGACACGGAATCTGGAAACACCATATATTTT
NA | TRBJ1-1 | TRBD1 | TRBV5-4 | CASSSRQGANTEAFF | TGTGCCAGCAGTTCGAGACAGGGGGCCAACACTGAAGCTTTCTTT
NA | TRBJ2-5 | TRBD2 | TRBV10-3 | CAISDVLAGENQETQYF | TGTGCCATCAGTGACGTACTAGCGGGGGAAAACCAAGAGACCCAGTACTTC
NA | TRBJ1-1 | NA | TRBV19 | CAATSARNTEAFF | TGTGCGGCCACAAGCGCTAGGAACACTGAAGCTTTCTTT
NA | TRBJ1-5 | NA | TRBV20-1 | CSAGEEPQHF | TGCAGTGCAGGTGAGGAGCCCCAGCATTTT
NA | TRBJ2-7 | NA | TRBV18 | CASSQTGTLSYEQYF | TGTGCCAGCTCACAGACCGGGACTCTCTCCTACGAGCAGTACTTC
NA | TRBJ1-4 | NA | TRBV9 | CASSPRAGQNEKLFF | TGTGCCAGCAGCCCCCGGGCTGGACAGAATGAAAAACTGTTTTTT
NA | TRBJ2-7 | NA | TRBV7-3 | CASSLTPAYEQYF | TGTGCCAGCAGCTTAACCCCCGCCTACGAGCAGTACTTC
few | TRBJ1-4 | NA | TRBV30 | CAWSVPLPGSEKLFF | TGTGCCTGGAGTGTACCCCTCCCGGGGTCTGAAAAACTGTTTTTT
NA | TRBJ1-2 | TRBD1 | TRBV19 | CASSRGTGAYGYTF | TGTGCCAGTAGTCGGGGGACAGGGGCCTATGGCTACACCTTC
NA | TRBJ2-6 | TRBD1 | TRBV9 | CASSPNTGAGANVLTF | TGTGCCAGCAGCCCCAACACAGGGGCTGGGGCCAACGTCCTGACTTTC
NA | TRBJ2-3 | NA | TRBV4-1 | CASSQAGGQAVTDTQYF | TGCGCCAGCAGCCAAGCGGGGGGACAGGCGGTCACAGATACGCAGTATTTT
NA | TRBJ2-3 | TRBD1 | TRBV4-3 | CASSQEDRGADTQYF | TGCGCCAGCAGCCAGGAGGACAGGGGGGCAGATACGCAGTATTTT
once | TRBJ2-7 | NA | TRBV4-3 | CASSQDVGADYEQYF | TGCGCCAGCAGCCAAGATGTAGGGGCCGACTACGAGCAGTACTTC
few | TRBJ2-3 | NA | TRBV7-9 | CASSSHQAASTDTQYF | TGTGCCAGCAGCTCACATCAGGCCGCTAGCACAGATACGCAGTATTTT
NA | TRBJ1-5 | NA | TRBV6-5 | CASSYAGNQPQHF | TGTGCCAGCAGTTACGCGGGCAATCAGCCCCAGCATTTT
NA | TRBJ1-2 | NA | TRBV9 | CASSVGKGGPYGYTF | TGTGCCAGCAGCGTAGGGAAAGGGGGTCCCTATGGCTACACCTTC
few | TRBJ2-3 | TRBD2 | TRBV7-9 | CASSLRGGQTDTQYF | TGTGCCAGCAGTTTACGGGGGGGCCAGACAGATACGCAGTATTTT
NA | TRBJ2-1 | NA | TRBV19 | CASTPDRPGYNEQFF | TGTGCCAGTACTCCGGACAGACCCGGCTACAATGAGCAGTTCTTC
NA | TRBJ1-1 | NA | TRBV7-2 | CASSPAQFHTEAFF | TGTGCCAGCAGCCCGGCACAGTTCCACACTGAAGCTTTCTTT
once | TRBJ1-3 | NA | TRBV6-6 | CASLGRTSGNTIYF | TGTGCCAGCCTGGGTCGGACTTCTGGAAACACCATATATTTT
NA | TRBJ2-3 | NA | TRBV5-8 | CASSGRGATDTQYF | TGTGCCAGCAGCGGACGGGGGGCCACAGATACGCAGTATTTT
NA | TRBJ1-2 | TRBD1 | TRBV5-4 | CASGTGEGYGYTF | TGTGCCAGCGGGACAGGGGAGGGCTATGGCTACACCTTC
NA | TRBJ1-1 | NA | TRBV6-5 | CASSYFQTGNTEAFF | TGTGCCAGCAGTTACTTCCAGACTGGAAACACTGAAGCTTTCTTT
NA | TRBJ2-7 | TRBD1 | TRBV10-3 | CAISTRDRAYEQYF | TGTGCCATCAGTACCCGGGACAGGGCCTACGAGCAGTACTTC
NA | TRBJ2-2 | NA | TRBV9 | CASSVAVKSNTGELFF | TGTGCCAGCAGCGTAGCGGTCAAGTCGAACACCGGGGAGCTGTTTTTT